The clone carrying this T cell receptor (beta chain) was seen ten or more times. A sample-barcoded 5' primer and a J-beta primer mix were used in a second PCR of about 6 to 11 cycles. In TCRdb, the 5' RACE reads were re-called with MiXCR into one record per CDR3 protein. This sample has approximately 960,000 distinct CDR3 sequences, with 29% found just once. Healthy Caucasian individuals from Russia aged about 6 to 90 were enrolled as donors. Germline V CDR1 and CDR2: SGHTA, FQGNSA. V was cut by 2 bases and J by 1 base, with 9 bases left in between. This CDR3 spans 15 amino acids. The data were taken from a study of blood T cells in healthy people across ages. This sample also appeared in a second study, on T cells of mothers and their children. From that paper: Samples were obtained from a few healthy Caucasian mothers and their six children. Barcodes and 2-4 random nucleotides were added by M1S in the second PCR.

This receptor was identified in a woman aged 40 to 50 in good health. The chain carries TRBV7-2 and TRBJ2-1, with D hard to call. Specimen: blood. For the CDR3, the DNA is TGTGCCAGCAGCTTATCGTTTGAATCCTACAATGAGCAGTTCTTC. Translated, it gives CASSLSFESYNEQFF.